The present T cell receptor beta chain was sequenced within a study of cytomegalovirus exposure and HLA in healthy donors. Findings of the study overall: Among the most significant clusters, several appeared linked to common viral pathogens in a later analysis.

A word on this clone: Its antigen is undetermined.

This PCR relied on a set of 60 Vbeta primers and 13 Jbeta primers. The repertoire was sequenced with immunoSEQ multiplex PCR; TCRdb's copy has only in-frame clones and lacks some. Among about 180,000 clones, less than 80% were seen once, and the ten largest hold more than 0.55%. Sequences were obtained from PBMCs. The clonotype originates from a woman aged 40 to 50 in good health and CMV-seronegative.

The CDR3 DNA follows: TGTGCCTGGATTAGTCTGGGTGGAGGTCGGGACTATGGCTACACCTTC. Translating it yields CAWISLGGGRDYGYTF. The chain couples TRBV30 to TRBJ1-2, with D uncertain. The CDR3 covers 16 residues. Germline CDR1 is GTSNPN and CDR2 is SVGIG (reference sequence). Trimming cost V 4 bases and J 3 bases, with 21 bases left between them.